This TCR beta chain was identified during a study of T cell repertoires in cytomegalovirus infection. Overall study context: Public TCR beta signatures indicated both CMV infection and matching HLA type.

Findings and limits, study-wide: CMV-specific TCR beta clonotypes restricted by HLA-C were the ones dominating the ex vivo response. Identification of carriers of CMV plus the relevant HLA was achieved through cumulative public TCR beta family frequency.

Per the germline V gene, CDR1 is SNHLY and CDR2 is FYNNEI. The length of the CDR3 is 15 residues. The V end lost 7 bases, the J end lost 7 bases, and 23 bases lay between the germline ends. This clonotype has just a few counts. The antigen remains undetermined. TCRdb reprocessed the reads with MiXCR, giving one entry per CDR3 protein. The sample includes a few hundred thousand distinct CDR3 sequences, around 15% of them seen just once. This TCR derives from a human donor in good health (CMV status not recorded). Some clones in this sample may be carry-over from other donors' samples. This chain links TRBV2 with TRBJ2-7, with D tentatively TRBD1 (6 bases). The sequenced material came from CD8+ T cells from PBMCs. The CDR3 sequence is CASNTLDRSSGEQYF. The CDR3 bases are TGTGCCAGCAACACTCTCGACAGGAGCTCCGGGGAGCAGTACTTC.